A selection of T cell receptor beta chains follows, all from one sample in a study of early T cells in non-severe SARS-CoV-2 infection. MiXCR was run by TCRdb on the 5' RACE reads, yielding one entry per CDR3 protein. The data show 30,000 or so distinct CDR3 sequences, roughly 5.2% seen once. Sequenced input: whole blood. These TCRs come from an adult who was a healthcare worker with PCR-confirmed SARS-CoV-2 infection or an uninfected control (not recorded which). Each CDR3 is given with its conserved first and last residue. D genes are given only for firm matches. Only part of the rows carry a size: once, few, many, or a class if the clone is expanded.

>many|NA|TRBV6-6|TRBJ2-6
CASTTLANVLTF
TGTGCCAGCACCACCCTGGCCAACGTCCTGACTTTC
>many|TRBD2|TRBV11-3|TRBJ2-1
CASSLTSGVMSEQFF
TGTGCCAGCAGCTTAACCAGCGGGGTGATGAGTGAGCAGTTCTTC
>many|NA|TRBV28|TRBJ2-7
CASSLMTDGQYF
TGTGCCAGCAGTTTAATGACTGACGGGCAGTACTTC
>NA|NA|TRBV10-2|TRBJ2-7
CASGRGRGDEQYF
TGCGCCAGCGGGAGGGGGCGTGGCGACGAGCAGTACTTC
>few|NA|TRBV6-2/TRBV6-3|TRBJ1-1
CASSSGGASNTEAFF
TGTGCCAGCAGTTCCGGGGGGGCCTCGAACACTGAAGCTTTCTTT
>many|NA|TRBV5-1|TRBJ2-7
CASSKRTGNEQYF
TGCGCCAGCAGCAAGAGGACCGGTAACGAGCAGTACTTC
>few|NA|TRBV27|TRBJ2-1
CASSPKTGRSYNEQFF
TGTGCCAGCAGTCCCAAGACAGGGAGGTCCTACAATGAGCAGTTCTTC
>many|NA|TRBV20-1|TRBJ1-2
CSARGPRGAHGYTF
TGCAGTGCTAGAGGGCCTAGGGGGGCCCATGGCTACACCTTC
>many|NA|TRBV20-1|TRBJ1-1
CSASGSGNTEAFF
TGCAGTGCTAGCGGCTCAGGGAACACTGAAGCTTTCTTT
>many|TRBD2|TRBV28|TRBJ2-3
CASSSPGLAGEVDTQYF
TGTGCCAGCAGTTCCCCGGGACTAGCGGGAGAGGTAGATACGCAGTATTTT
>NA|NA|TRBV7-9|TRBJ1-1
CASSRDAGVGTEAFF
TGTGCCAGCAGCAGAGACGCAGGGGTCGGCACTGAAGCTTTCTTT
>many|TRBD1|TRBV7-2|TRBJ1-2
CASSLAMDRGSGYTF
TGTGCCAGCAGCTTAGCCATGGACAGGGGTAGTGGCTACACCTTC
>NA|TRBD2|TRBV12-3/TRBV12-4|TRBJ2-1
CASTLAGSPNEQFF
TGTGCCAGCACTTTAGCGGGAAGTCCAAATGAGCAGTTCTTC
>many|TRBD1|TRBV7-3|TRBJ1-2
CASSFGRGYGYTF
TGTGCCAGCAGCTTCGGCAGGGGGTATGGCTACACCTTC
>many|NA|TRBV7-2|TRBJ2-7
CASSELYEQYF
TGTGCCAGCAGTGAATTATACGAGCAGTACTTC
>NA|NA|TRBV2|TRBJ2-1
CASSEESSSYNEQFF
TGTGCCAGCAGTGAAGAGTCGAGCTCCTACAATGAGCAGTTCTTC
>many|NA|TRBV5-1|TRBJ2-1
CASNRGSIYNEQFF
TGCGCCAGCAACCGGGGTAGCATATACAATGAGCAGTTCTTC
>many|NA|TRBV7-9|TRBJ1-2
CASSLPYIYGYTF
TGTGCCAGCAGCTTGCCTTATATATATGGCTACACCTTC
>few|TRBD2|TRBV28|TRBJ2-5
CASTGTSGSQYF
TGTGCCAGCACCGGGACTAGCGGCTCCCAGTACTTC